Following are 27 T cell receptor beta chains from one sample sequenced in a study of blood T cell repertoires in COVID-19. The data were produced by immunoSEQ multiplex PCR, yet TCRdb's version contains in-frame clones alone and is incomplete. There are about 83,000 clones in the sample; 70% to 90% occur only once, and about 5.2% lies in the top ten. The sample consisted of peripheral blood. These TCRs come from a man aged 60 to 75 with acute or convalescent COVID-19.

The chain carries TRBV7-2 and TRBJ1-1; TRBD1 aligns across 7 bases. V shed 1 base, J shed 3 bases, and the junction held 5 bases outside the gene matches. The CDR3 covers 15 residues. Germline V CDR1 and CDR2: SGHTA, FQGNSA. The CDR3 is CASSLDPGGYTEAFF. Here the CDR3 DNA reads TGTGCCAGCAGCTTAGACCCAGGGGGATACACTGAAGCTTTCTTT.

Only a few counts were recorded for this clone. V usage is TRBV19 and J usage is TRBJ1-1, with a weak D call TRBD1 (5 bases). Per the germline V gene, CDR1 is LNHDA and CDR2 is SQIVND (reference sequence). V lost 1 base to trimming and J lost 0 bases, with 9 bases between them. The CDR3 runs to 15 residues. The CDR3, as DNA: TGTGCCAGTAGTATAGGAGCAGGGCTGAACACTGAAGCTTTCTTT. It specifies CASSIGAGLNTEAFF.

The rearrangement uses TRBV14 and TRBJ2-1; 11 nucleotides line up with TRBD2. This CDR3 comprises 15 residues. V was clipped by 3 bases and J by 5 bases; unmatched bases: 3. Germline assignment: CDR1 SGHDN and CDR2 FVKESK. Here the CDR3 DNA reads TGTGCCAGCAGCCAGTTAGCGGGGGGGAACAATGAGCAGTTCTTC. It translates to CASSQLAGGNNEQFF.

The rearrangement joins TRBV27 to TRBJ2-7, with 8 bases aligning to TRBD2. Germline V CDR1 and CDR2: MNHEY, SMNVEV (reference sequence). This CDR3 is built from 13 residues. V shed 5 bases and J 9 bases; nucleotides not matched to a gene: 9. CDR3 bases: TGTGCCAGCAGTCAGAGCGGGGGCCTTGGGCAGTACTTC. It translates to CASSQSGGLGQYF.

The rearrangement uses TRBV28 and TRBJ2-4, with 7 bases aligning to TRBD1. CDR1 MDHEN and CDR2 SYDVKM come from the germline V gene. This CDR3 is 14 amino acids long. The J segment lost 4 bases and the V segment lost 3 bases, leaving 3 bases of the junction unmatched. CDR3 sequence reads: CASSLVGQKNIQYF. CDR3 nucleotides: TGTGCCAGCAGTTTGGTGGGACAGAAAAACATTCAGTACTTC. The variable domain in full, completed from reference TRBV28 and TRBJ2-4, reads DVKVTQSSRYLVKRTGEKVFLECVQDMDHENMFWYRQDPGLGLRLIYFSYDVKMKEKGDIPEGYSVSREKKERFSLILESASTNQTSMYLCASSLVGQKNIQYFGAGTRLSVL.

The J gene is TRBJ2-3, the V gene TRBV13, with 14 nucleotides matching TRBD2. The CDR3 sequence is 20 residues long. The V and J ends lost 1 base and 0 bases, in that order; junction bases with no gene match: 9. The germline V gene encodes CDR1 PRHDT and CDR2 FYEKMQ (reference sequence). The CDR3 spells CASSLEWGLAGDTSTDTQYF. The CDR3 DNA is TGTGCCAGCAGCTTAGAGTGGGGACTAGCGGGGGACACTAGCACAGATACGCAGTATTTT.

The chain has TRBV5-6 and TRBJ2-5; 9 bases match TRBD1. Germline lookup yields CDR1 SGHDT and CDR2 YYEEEE. The V and J ends lost 2 bases and 2 bases, in that order; junction bases with no gene match: 4. CDR3 length equals 15 residues. Here the CDR3 DNA reads TGTGCCAGCAGCTTAACGGACAGGGGACAAGAGACCCAGTACTTC. It encodes CASSLTDRGQETQYF.

The chain combines TRBV5-4 with TRBJ1-5; the D gene is possibly TRBD1 (6 bases). The CDR3 consists of 15 residues. The germline gives CDR1 SGHNT, CDR2 YYREEE (reference sequence). V was shortened by 0 bases and J by 3 bases, with 10 bases between the two germline ends. CDR3 region: CASSLGGGTNQPQHF. The CDR3 DNA is TGTGCCAGCAGCTTGGGGGGGGGCACCAATCAGCCCCAGCATTTT.

The V gene is TRBV29-1, the J gene TRBJ2-2; tentative D call: TRBD1 (6 bases). V was cut by 5 bases and J by 7 bases, with 17 bases left in between. The V gene's germline CDR1 is SQVTM and CDR2 ANQGSEA. This CDR3 spans 14 amino acids. The chain's CDR3 is CSVTETGRYGELFF. The CDR3 DNA sequence: TGCAGCGTTACCGAGACAGGCCGGTACGGGGAGCTGTTTTTT.

This sequence joins TRBV6-6 and TRBJ1-1; D is unresolved. The germline V gene has CDR1 MNHNY and CDR2 SVGAGI (reference sequence). Trimming took off 5 bases at V and 0 bases at J, with 7 bases between the two ends. This CDR3 region has 13 residues. CDR3 sequence: CASSPLLNTEAFF. In nucleotides, the CDR3 is TGTGCCAGCAGTCCCCTGTTGAACACTGAAGCTTTCTTT.

This clone was seen a single time. The chain is built from TRBV19 and TRBJ2-3, with 10 bases matching TRBD1. The germline CDR1 and CDR2 sequences are LNHDA and SQIVND (reference sequence). The CDR3 runs 16 residues. With V trimmed by 5 bases and J by 2 bases, 7 bases remained unmatched. CDR3: CASSGWTGGFTDTQYF. As DNA, the CDR3 is TGTGCCAGTAGTGGATGGACAGGGGGTTTCACAGATACGCAGTATTTT.

V and J are TRBV6-5 and TRBJ2-7; D perhaps matches TRBD2 (6 bases). The V gene lost 2 bases and the J gene lost 6 bases, with 17 bases spanning the gap. CDR3 length equals 15 residues. Germline V gene lookup returns CDR1 MNHEY and CDR2 SVGAGI. The CDR3 DNA reads TGTGCCAGCAGTTACCGACTAGACCCGGGCCGCGAGCAGTACTTC. This translates into CASSYRLDPGREQYF.

The V and J genes are TRBV11-2 and TRBJ1-6, with 8 bases aligning to TRBD1. V lost 5 bases and J lost 7; bases outside the gene matches: 7. The CDR3 has 15 amino acids. The germline V gene encodes CDR1 SGHAT and CDR2 FQNNGV. The CDR3 DNA reads TGTGCCAGCAGCCCCGGACAGGGATACAATTCACCCCTCCACTTT. The encoded protein is CASSPGQGYNSPLHF.

CDR3 DNA sequence: TGTGCCAAAGCGGGGGACTATGGCTACACCTTC. Amino acid sequence: CAKAGDYGYTF. The genes are TRBV30 and TRBJ1-2, with a weak D call TRBD1 (5 bases). V dropped 8 bases and J dropped 3 bases, with 10 bases sitting between them. The CDR3 extends over 11 amino acids. From germline, CDR1 is GTSNPN and CDR2 SVGIG (reference sequence).

This rearrangement joins TRBV5-1 to TRBJ2-3; 8 positions match TRBD2. In germline, CDR1 is SGHRS, CDR2 YFSETQ. The CDR3 has 16 amino acids. V trimming: 1 base; J trimming: 5 bases; junction bases outside the gene matches: 9. DNA for the CDR3: TGCGCCAGCAGCTTGTTAACTAGCGGTGGTGGAGATACGCAGTATTTT. It specifies CASSLLTSGGGDTQYF.

The rearrangement links TRBV30 to TRBJ1-2; tentatively, D is TRBD1 (5 bases). The CDR3 has 11 amino acids. Trimming pared 5 bases from V and 8 bases from J, leaving 12 bases between. Germline assignment: CDR1 GTSNPN and CDR2 SVGIG (reference sequence). The CDR3 DNA is TGTGCCTGGTGGGGGGGGAAGGGCTACACCTTC. This translates into CAWWGGKGYTF.

The CDR3 region has the DNA TGTGCCAGCTCACCGGGAACAGGGTTTCGAGAGACCCAGTACTTC. Protein product: CASSPGTGFRETQYF. This chain connects TRBV18 to TRBJ2-5; maybe TRBD1 (6 bases). Germline V lookup: CDR1 KGHSH, CDR2 LQKENI. The CDR3 has 15 amino acids. The V end was cut by 3 bases, the J end by 4 bases, with 15 bases between.

This rearrangement joins TRBV27 to TRBJ1-6, with D possibly matching TRBD1 (6 bases). Germline assignment: CDR1 MNHEY and CDR2 SMNVEV (reference sequence). The CDR3 is 16 amino acids. The germline V and J ends were trimmed by 5 bases and 4 bases, with 15 bases remaining between them. CDR3 nucleotide sequence: TGTGCCAGCAGTCTCGAACAGGGTGTATATAATTCACCCCTCCACTTT. Residues: CASSLEQGVYNSPLHF.

The rearrangement uses TRBV5-6 and TRBJ1-5, with D possibly TRBD1 on 6 matching bases. The CDR3 extends over 15 amino acids. The V gene lost 0 bases and the J gene lost 3 bases, with 10 bases spanning the gap. Looked up from germline, CDR1 is SGHDT and CDR2 is YYEEEE. The CDR3 loop reads CASSLGGLDNQPQHF. CDR3 sequence (DNA): TGTGCCAGCAGCTTGGGGGGGCTTGACAATCAGCCCCAGCATTTT. Full variable domain (outside the CDR3, taken from reference TRBV5-6 and TRBJ1-5): DAGVTQSPTHLIKTRGQQVTLRCSPKSGHDTVSWYQQALGQGPQFIFQYYEEEERQRGNFPDRFSGHQFPNYSSELNVNALLLGDSALYLCASSLGGLDNQPQHFGDGTRLSIL.

V is TRBV27 and J is TRBJ1-2; tentative D call: TRBD1 (5 bases). Germline CDR1 is MNHEY and CDR2 is SMNVEV (reference sequence). V was pared by 3 bases and J by 6 bases, with 11 bases between. This CDR3 comprises 13 residues. CDR3 nucleotide sequence: TGTGCCAGCAGTTTGAAGGGCAGGGATGGCTACACCTTC. This sequence encodes CASSLKGRDGYTF.

By share, this clone ranks as medium-sized. J is TRBJ1-6 and V is TRBV14; 11 bases are a match to TRBD1. The ends lost 10 bases at V and 6 bases at J; junction bases unmatched: 2. Germline V gene sequence: CDR1 SGHDN, CDR2 FVKESK. The CDR3 contains 13 residues. As DNA, the CDR3 is TGTGCCACCGGGACAGGGGGTAATTCACCCCTCCACTTT. Protein: CATGTGGNSPLHF.

The rearrangement joins TRBV9 to TRBJ1-1, with D uncertain. The CDR3 loop spans 13 amino acids. Germline V gene data show CDR1 as SGDLS and CDR2 as YYNGEE. Between the trimmed V and J ends, which lost 0 bases and 3 bases, there was a span of 6 bases. Written as DNA, the CDR3 is TGTGCCAGCAGCGTAGCGGGAGACACTGAAGCTTTCTTT. This codes for CASSVAGDTEAFF. The full variable domain, with the rest looked up from reference TRBV9 and TRBJ1-1, is DSGVTQTPKHLITATGQRVTLRCSPRSGDLSVYWYQQSLDQGLQFLIQYYNGEERAKGNILERFSAQQFPDLHSELNLSSLELGDSALYFCASSVAGDTEAFFGQGTRLTVV.

The genes are TRBV10-1 and TRBJ2-1, with 7 bases lining up with TRBD2. Germline V gives CDR1 WNHNN, CDR2 SYGVQD (reference sequence). The V segment lost 3 bases and the J segment 9 bases; nucleotides outside the gene matches: 11. The CDR3 is 15 residues long. The CDR3 DNA sequence: TGCGCCAGCAGTGACGAGCGGGACGGGCCGGGTGAGCAGTTCTTC. Translation: CASSDERDGPGEQFF.

The J gene is TRBJ1-2, the V gene TRBV29-1, with a possible D match to TRBD1 (6 bases). The germline gives CDR1 SQVTM, CDR2 ANQGSEA. Trimming left V 5 bases short and J 7 bases short, with 23 bases between. This CDR3 is 15 amino acids long. The CDR3 region is CSVPPRGGLLGGYTF. CDR3 nucleotides: TGCAGCGTTCCCCCCCGTGGGGGCCTCTTGGGTGGCTACACCTTC.

The chain combines TRBV19 with TRBJ2-4, with 10 bases matching TRBD2. The V and J ends lost 5 bases and 8 bases, in that order; junction bases with no gene match: 6. CDR3 length: 14 residues. The germline CDR1 and CDR2 sequences are LNHDA and SQIVND (reference sequence). CDR3 residues: CASSPSSGGYIQYF. CDR3 coding DNA: TGTGCCAGTAGTCCTTCTAGCGGGGGCTACATTCAGTACTTC.

This chain links TRBV6-2 or TRBV6-3 with TRBJ1-6, with D tentatively TRBD1 (6 bases). The CDR3 is made up of 15 amino acids. The germline V gene encodes CDR1 MNHEY and CDR2 SVGEGT. V gave up 6 bases and J gave up 3 bases, with 12 bases separating them. In DNA, the CDR3 is TGTGCCAGCAGCCCTGGGACATTCTATAATTCACCCCTCCACTTT. Translation gives CASSPGTFYNSPLHF.

The chain couples TRBV19 to TRBJ1-4; TRBD1 might be the D (5 bases). Per the germline V gene, CDR1 is LNHDA and CDR2 is SQIVND (reference sequence). The CDR3 is 14 residues long. The ends were cut back, 6 bases at V and 8 bases at J, with 16 bases in the middle. The DNA of the CDR3 is TGTGCCAGTAGCCCCCAGGGAGGAGGAGAAAAACTGTTTTTT. This codes for CASSPQGGGEKLFF.